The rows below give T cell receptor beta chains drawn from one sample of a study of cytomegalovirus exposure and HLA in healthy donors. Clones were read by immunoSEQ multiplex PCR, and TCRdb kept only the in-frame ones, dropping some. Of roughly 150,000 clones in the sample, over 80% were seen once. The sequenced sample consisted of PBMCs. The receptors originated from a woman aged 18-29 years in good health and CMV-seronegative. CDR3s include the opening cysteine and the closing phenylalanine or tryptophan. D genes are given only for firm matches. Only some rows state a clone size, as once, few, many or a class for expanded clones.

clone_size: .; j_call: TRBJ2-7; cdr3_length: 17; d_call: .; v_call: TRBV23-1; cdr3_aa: CASSQSPGGNTGTEQYF; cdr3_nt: TGCGCCAGCAGTCAATCGCCCGGGGGGAACACAGGGACCGAGCAGTACTTC
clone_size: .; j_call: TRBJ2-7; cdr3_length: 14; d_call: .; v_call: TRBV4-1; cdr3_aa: CASSQVGRSYEQYF; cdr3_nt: TGCGCCAGCAGCCAAGTGGGCAGATCCTACGAGCAGTACTTC
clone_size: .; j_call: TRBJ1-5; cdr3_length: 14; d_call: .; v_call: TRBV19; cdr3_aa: CATFHPGGNQPQHF; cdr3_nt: TGTGCCACCTTCCATCCGGGAGGAAATCAGCCCCAGCATTTT
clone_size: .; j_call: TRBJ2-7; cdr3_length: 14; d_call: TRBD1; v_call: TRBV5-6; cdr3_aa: CASSWGDRAGEQYF; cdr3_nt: TGTGCCAGCAGCTGGGGGGACAGGGCAGGCGAGCAGTACTTC
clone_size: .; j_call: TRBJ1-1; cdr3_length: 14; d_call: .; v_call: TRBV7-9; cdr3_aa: CASSRGWGDTEAFF; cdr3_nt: TGTGCCAGCAGCCGTGGTTGGGGGGACACTGAAGCTTTCTTT
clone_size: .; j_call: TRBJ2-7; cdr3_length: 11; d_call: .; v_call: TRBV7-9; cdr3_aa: CASSLTGEQYF; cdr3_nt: TGTGCCAGCAGCTTAACGGGGGAGCAGTACTTC
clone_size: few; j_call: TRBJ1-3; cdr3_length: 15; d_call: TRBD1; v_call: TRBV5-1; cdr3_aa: CASSSTGDSGNTIYF; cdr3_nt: TGCGCCAGCAGCTCCACAGGGGACTCTGGAAACACCATATATTTT
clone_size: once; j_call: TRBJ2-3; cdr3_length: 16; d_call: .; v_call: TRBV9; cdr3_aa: CASSVDRGRTTDTQYF; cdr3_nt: TGTGCCAGCAGCGTAGACCGGGGGAGAACCACAGATACGCAGTATTTT
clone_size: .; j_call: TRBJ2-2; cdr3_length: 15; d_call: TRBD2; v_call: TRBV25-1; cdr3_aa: CASHARGGPAGELFF; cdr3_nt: TGTGCCAGCCACGCACGGGGGGGCCCAGCCGGGGAGCTGTTTTTT
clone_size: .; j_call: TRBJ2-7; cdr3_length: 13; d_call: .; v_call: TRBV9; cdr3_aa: CASSAQRGYEQYF; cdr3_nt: TGTGCCAGCAGCGCCCAAAGGGGCTACGAGCAGTACTTC
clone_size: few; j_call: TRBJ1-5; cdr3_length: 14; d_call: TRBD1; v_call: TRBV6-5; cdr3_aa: CASSDPTGGQPQHF; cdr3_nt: TGTGCCAGCAGTGACCCGACAGGGGGTCAGCCCCAGCATTTT
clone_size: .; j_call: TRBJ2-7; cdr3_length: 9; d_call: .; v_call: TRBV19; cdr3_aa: CASLYEQYF; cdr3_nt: TGTGCCAGCCTCTACGAGCAGTACTTC
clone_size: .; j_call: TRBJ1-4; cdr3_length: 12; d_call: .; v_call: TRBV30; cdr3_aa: CAWSGINEKLFF; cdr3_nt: TGTGCCTGGAGCGGGATTAATGAAAAACTGTTTTTT
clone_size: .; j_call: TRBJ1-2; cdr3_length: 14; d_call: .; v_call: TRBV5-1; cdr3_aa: CASSSLAAGEGYTF; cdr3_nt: TGCGCCAGCAGCTCACTGGCCGCGGGGGAAGGCTACACCTTC
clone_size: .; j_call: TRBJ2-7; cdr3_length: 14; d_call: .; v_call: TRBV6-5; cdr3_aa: CATKEVRGPLEQYF; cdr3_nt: TGTGCCACCAAAGAGGTCAGGGGACCCCTCGAGCAGTACTTC
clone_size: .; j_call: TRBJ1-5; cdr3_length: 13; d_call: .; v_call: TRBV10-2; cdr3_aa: CASSASGAQPQHF; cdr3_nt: TGCGCCAGCAGTGCTTCAGGGGCCCAGCCCCAGCATTTT
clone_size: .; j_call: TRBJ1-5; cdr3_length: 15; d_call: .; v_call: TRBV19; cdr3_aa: CASSIRGRSNQPQHF; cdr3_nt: TGTGCCAGTAGTATTCGGGGTCGGAGCAATCAGCCCCAGCATTTT
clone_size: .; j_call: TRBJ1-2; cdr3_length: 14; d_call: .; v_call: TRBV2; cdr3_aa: CASIIQGGVNGYTF; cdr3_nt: TGTGCCAGCATCATCCAGGGTGGTGTGAATGGCTACACCTTC
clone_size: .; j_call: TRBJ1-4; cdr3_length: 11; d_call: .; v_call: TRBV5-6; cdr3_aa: CASTFRGKLFF; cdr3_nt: TGTGCCAGCACCTTCAGGGGAAAACTGTTTTTT
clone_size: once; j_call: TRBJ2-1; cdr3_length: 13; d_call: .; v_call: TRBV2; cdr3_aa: CASGGGGGRGQFF; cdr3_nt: TGTGCCAGCGGCGGGGGCGGGGGCAGAGGGCAGTTCTTC
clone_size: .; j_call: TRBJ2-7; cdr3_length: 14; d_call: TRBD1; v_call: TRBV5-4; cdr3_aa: CASSAGQGVYEQYF; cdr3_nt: TGTGCCAGCAGCGCGGGACAGGGTGTTTACGAGCAGTACTTC
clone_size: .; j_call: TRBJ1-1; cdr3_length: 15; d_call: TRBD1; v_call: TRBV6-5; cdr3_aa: CASSLQQGRGTEAFF; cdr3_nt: TGTGCCAGCAGTTTACAACAGGGGCGAGGCACTGAAGCTTTCTTT
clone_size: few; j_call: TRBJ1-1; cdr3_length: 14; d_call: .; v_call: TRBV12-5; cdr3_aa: CASGRSAGNTEAFF; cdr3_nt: TGTGCTAGTGGCCGGAGCGCGGGGAACACTGAAGCTTTCTTT
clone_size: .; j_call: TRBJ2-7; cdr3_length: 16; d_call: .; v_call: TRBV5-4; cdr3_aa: CASSLFSGQHTNEQYF; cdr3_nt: TGTGCCAGCAGCTTGTTTAGTGGTCAGCATACTAACGAGCAGTACTTC
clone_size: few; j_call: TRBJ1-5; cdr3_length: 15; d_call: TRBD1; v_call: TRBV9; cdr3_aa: CASSVGGQGDQPQHF; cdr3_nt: TGTGCCAGCAGCGTAGGGGGACAGGGGGATCAGCCCCAGCATTTT
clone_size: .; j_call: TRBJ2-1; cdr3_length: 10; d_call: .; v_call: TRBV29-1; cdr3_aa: CSADYNEQFF; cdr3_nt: TGCAGCGCAGATTACAATGAGCAGTTCTTC
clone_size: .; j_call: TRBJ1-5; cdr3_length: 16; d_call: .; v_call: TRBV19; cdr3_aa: CASSIIAVSSNQPQHF; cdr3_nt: TGTGCCAGTAGTATAATCGCAGTATCTAGCAATCAGCCCCAGCATTTT
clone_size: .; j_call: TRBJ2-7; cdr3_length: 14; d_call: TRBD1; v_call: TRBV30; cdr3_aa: CAWSVGTGVREQYF; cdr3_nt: TGTGCCTGGAGTGTTGGGACAGGGGTCCGCGAGCAGTACTTC
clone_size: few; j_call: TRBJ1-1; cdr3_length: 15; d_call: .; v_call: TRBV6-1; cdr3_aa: CASLDWALPRTEAFF; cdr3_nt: TGTGCCAGCTTGGACTGGGCCTTACCGCGCACTGAAGCTTTCTTT
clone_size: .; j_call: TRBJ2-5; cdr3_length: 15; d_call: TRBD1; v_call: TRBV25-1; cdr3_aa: CASSEIGGPQETQYF; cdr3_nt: TGTGCCAGCAGTGAGATAGGGGGCCCCCAAGAGACCCAGTACTTC
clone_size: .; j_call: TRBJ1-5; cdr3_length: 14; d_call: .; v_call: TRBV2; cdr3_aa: CASSAETVIQPQHF; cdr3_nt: TGTGCCAGCAGTGCGGAGACAGTAATTCAGCCCCAGCATTTT
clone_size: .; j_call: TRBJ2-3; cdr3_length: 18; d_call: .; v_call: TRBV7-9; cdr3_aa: CASSLALRRGAYTDTQYF; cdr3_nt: TGTGCCAGCAGCTTAGCCCTTCGACGGGGGGCGTACACAGATACGCAGTATTTT
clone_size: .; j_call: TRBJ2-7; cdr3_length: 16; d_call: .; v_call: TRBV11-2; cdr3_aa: CASSSSGRGRSYEQYF; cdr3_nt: TGTGCCAGCAGCTCGAGCGGCAGGGGGAGGTCCTACGAGCAGTACTTC
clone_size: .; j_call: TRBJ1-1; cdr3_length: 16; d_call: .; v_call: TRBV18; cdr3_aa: CASSRAGALYETEAFF; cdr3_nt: TGTGCCAGCTCACGGGCAGGGGCCCTTTATGAGACTGAAGCTTTCTTT
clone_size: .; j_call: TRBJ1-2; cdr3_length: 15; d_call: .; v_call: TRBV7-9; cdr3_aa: CASSSVGTRARGYTF; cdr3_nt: TGTGCCAGCAGCTCAGTAGGGACAAGGGCGCGTGGCTACACCTTC
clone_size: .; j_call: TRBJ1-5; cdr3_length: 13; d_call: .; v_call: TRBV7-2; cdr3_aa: CASSRQGNQPQHF; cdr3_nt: TGTGCCAGCTCGAGACAGGGCAATCAGCCCCAGCATTTT
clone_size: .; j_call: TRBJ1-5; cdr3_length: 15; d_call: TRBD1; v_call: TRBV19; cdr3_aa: CASSTTGDSNQPQHF; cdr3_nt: TGTGCCAGTAGTACAACAGGGGATAGCAATCAGCCCCAGCATTTT
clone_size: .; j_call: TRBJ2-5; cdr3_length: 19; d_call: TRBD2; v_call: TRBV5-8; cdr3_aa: CASSPRNLAGTAFQETQYF; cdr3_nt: TGTGCCAGCAGCCCCAGAAACTTAGCGGGAACCGCATTTCAAGAGACCCAGTACTTC
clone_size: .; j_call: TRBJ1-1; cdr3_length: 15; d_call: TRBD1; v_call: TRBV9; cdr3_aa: CASSGVAGGWTEAFF; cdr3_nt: TGTGCCAGCAGCGGGGTAGCAGGGGGTTGGACTGAAGCTTTCTTT
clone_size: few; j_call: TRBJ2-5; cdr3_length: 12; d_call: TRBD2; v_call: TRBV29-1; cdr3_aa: CSAGRATETQYF; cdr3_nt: TGCAGCGCTGGGAGGGCGACGGAGACCCAGTACTTC
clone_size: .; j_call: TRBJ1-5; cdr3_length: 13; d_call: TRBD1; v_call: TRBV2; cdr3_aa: CASTTGANQPQHF; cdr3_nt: TGTGCCAGCACGACAGGGGCCAATCAGCCCCAGCATTTT
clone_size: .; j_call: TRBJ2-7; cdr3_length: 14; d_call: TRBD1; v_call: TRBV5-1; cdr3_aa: CASSSGQGKYEQYF; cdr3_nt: TGCGCCAGCAGCTCGGGACAGGGAAAGTACGAGCAGTACTTC
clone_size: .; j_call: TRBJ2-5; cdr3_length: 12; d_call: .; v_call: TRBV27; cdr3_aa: CASSNREETQYF; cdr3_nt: TGTGCCAGCTCCAACAGGGAAGAGACCCAGTACTTC
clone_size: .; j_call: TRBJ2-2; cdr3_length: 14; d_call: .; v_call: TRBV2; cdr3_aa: CASSQGTGLGELFF; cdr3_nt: TGTGCCAGCAGTCAAGGAACAGGGCTCGGGGAGCTGTTTTTT
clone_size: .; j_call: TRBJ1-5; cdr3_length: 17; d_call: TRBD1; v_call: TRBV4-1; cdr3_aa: CASSQGAGTGLSQPQHF; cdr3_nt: TGCGCCAGCAGCCAAGGGGCCGGGACAGGGCTCTCTCAGCCCCAGCATTTT
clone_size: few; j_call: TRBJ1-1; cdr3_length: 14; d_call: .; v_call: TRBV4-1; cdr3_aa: CASSQEGGLREAFF; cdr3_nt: TGCGCCAGCAGCCAAGAGGGAGGGTTGAGAGAAGCTTTCTTT
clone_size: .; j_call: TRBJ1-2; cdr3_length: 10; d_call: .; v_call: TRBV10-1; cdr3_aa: CASSAPGYTF; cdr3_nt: TGCGCCAGCAGTGCCCCGGGCTACACCTTC
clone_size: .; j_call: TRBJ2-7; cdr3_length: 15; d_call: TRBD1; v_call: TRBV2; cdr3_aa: CASSRPGTGGNEQYF; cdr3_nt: TGTGCCAGCAGCCGGCCCGGGACAGGGGGCAACGAGCAGTACTTC
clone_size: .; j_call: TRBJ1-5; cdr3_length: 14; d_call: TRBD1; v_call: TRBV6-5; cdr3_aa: CASSRTGGFQPQHF; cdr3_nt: TGTGCCAGTAGTCGGACAGGGGGCTTTCAGCCCCAGCATTTT
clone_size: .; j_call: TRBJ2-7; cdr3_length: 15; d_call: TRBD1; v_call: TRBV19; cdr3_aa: CASSTRTGAVYEQYF; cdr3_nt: TGTGCCAGTAGTACTCGGACAGGGGCGGTCTACGAGCAGTACTTC
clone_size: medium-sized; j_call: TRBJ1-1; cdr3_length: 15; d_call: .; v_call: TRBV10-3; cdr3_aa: CAISELGQTSTEAFF; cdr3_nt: TGTGCCATCAGTGAGTTGGGGCAGACTAGCACTGAAGCTTTCTTT
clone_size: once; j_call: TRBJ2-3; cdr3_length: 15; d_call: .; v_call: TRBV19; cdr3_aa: CASSQLGGSTDTQYF; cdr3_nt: TGTGCCAGTAGTCAACTAGGTGGGAGCACAGATACGCAGTATTTT
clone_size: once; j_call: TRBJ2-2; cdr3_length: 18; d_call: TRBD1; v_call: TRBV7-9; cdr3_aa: CASSFRPGTGASTGELFF; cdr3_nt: TGTGCCAGCAGCTTTAGACCGGGGACAGGGGCTTCCACCGGGGAGCTGTTTTTT
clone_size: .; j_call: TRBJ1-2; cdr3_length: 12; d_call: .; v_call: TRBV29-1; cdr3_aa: CSSWGGSYGYTF; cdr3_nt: TGCAGCTCCTGGGGGGGGTCCTATGGCTACACCTTC